The sequence of this T cell receptor (beta chain) was determined in a study of spatial heterogeneity in lung cancer. Looking at the study overall: Detected sequences consistently included more beta-chain ones than alpha-chain ones.

This clonotype is deemed medium-sized. Single TCR cDNA molecules each had their own unique molecular identifier. Each CDR3 protein gets one entry after TCRdb re-called the 5' RACE reads with MiXCR. The table includes more than 4,500 distinct CDR3 sequences, under 30% detected once. As to time point: sample taken at primary tumor resection. Tumor, nontumor lung or frozen PBMC supplied whole RNA that was sequenced unsorted. Samples came from 72 TRACERx patients with untreated early-stage lung cancer. Per germline, CDR1 DFQATT and CDR2 SNEGSKA (reference sequence). Between the trimmed V and J ends, which lost 5 bases and 3 bases, there was a span of 4 bases. The CDR3 length is 10 residues.

The chain combines TRBV20-1 with TRBJ1-2; the D is unclear. The clonotype comes from a male donor with early-stage non-small cell lung cancer. Sequenced material: PBMCs, taken at surgery. The CDR3 is CSAGDYGYTF. CDR3 sequence (DNA): TGCAGTGCTGGCGACTATGGCTACACCTTC.